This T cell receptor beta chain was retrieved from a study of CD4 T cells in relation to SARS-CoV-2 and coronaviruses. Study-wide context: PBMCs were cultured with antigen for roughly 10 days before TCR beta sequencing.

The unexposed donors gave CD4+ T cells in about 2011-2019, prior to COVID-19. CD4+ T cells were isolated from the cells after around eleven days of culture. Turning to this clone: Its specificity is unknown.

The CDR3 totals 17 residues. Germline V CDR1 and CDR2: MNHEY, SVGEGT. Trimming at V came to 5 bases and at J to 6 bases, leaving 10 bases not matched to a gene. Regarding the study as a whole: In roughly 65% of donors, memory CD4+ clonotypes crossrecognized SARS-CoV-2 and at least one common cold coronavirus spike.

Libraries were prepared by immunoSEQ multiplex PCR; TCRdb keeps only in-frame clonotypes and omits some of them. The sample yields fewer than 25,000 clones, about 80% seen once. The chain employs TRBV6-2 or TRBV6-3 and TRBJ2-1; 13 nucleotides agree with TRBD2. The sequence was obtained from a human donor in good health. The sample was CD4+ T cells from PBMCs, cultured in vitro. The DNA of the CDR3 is TGTGCCAGCAGTCTACTAGCGGGAGGGGCCCTGGGCAATGAGCAGTTCTTC. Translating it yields CASSLLAGGALGNEQFF.